These 16 T cell receptor beta chains share one sample of origin, sequenced in a study of radiotherapy plus CTLA-4 blockade in lung cancer. Produced via immunoSEQ multiplex PCR; TCRdb's table is partial and in-frame only. In the table there are around 90,000 clones, around 86% of which are singletons. Sequences were derived from peripheral blood, sampled from a patient treated with radiotherapy plus ipilimumab. These receptor sequences come from a human donor with non-small cell lung cancer that progressed on radiotherapy plus ipilimumab.

This chain links TRBV27 with TRBJ2-7, with 12 bases aligning to TRBD2. This CDR3 is built from 15 residues. Germline V gene data show CDR1 as MNHEY and CDR2 as SMNVEV (reference sequence). Trimming removed 1 base from V and 6 bases from J; junction bases left unmatched: 4. The DNA for the CDR3 is TGTGCCAGCAGTTTATTGACTAGCGGGAGCGGCGAGCAGTACTTC. Encoded protein: CASSLLTSGSGEQYF.

The rearrangement joins TRBV6-5 to TRBJ1-1, with 12 bases fitting TRBD1. Germline V gene data show CDR1 as MNHEY and CDR2 as SVGAGI. J was trimmed by 1 base and V by 4 bases; bases with no gene match: 1. The CDR3 runs 15 residues. The CDR3 sequence is CASSLGQGANTEAFF. In DNA form, the CDR3 reads TGTGCCAGCAGTTTGGGACAGGGGGCGAACACTGAAGCTTTCTTT.

The V call is TRBV9, the J call TRBJ1-5; D gene unclear. V was shortened by 0 bases and J by 0 bases, with 7 bases between the two germline ends. This CDR3 is built from 15 residues. Germline V CDR1 and CDR2: SGDLS, YYNGEE. CDR3 sequence: CASSVGTHSNQPQHF. The CDR3 DNA follows: TGTGCCAGCAGCGTAGGGACCCATAGCAATCAGCCCCAGCATTTT. The full variable domain, completed using reference TRBV9 and TRBJ1-5, is DSGVTQTPKHLITATGQRVTLRCSPRSGDLSVYWYQQSLDQGLQFLIQYYNGEERAKGNILERFSAQQFPDLHSELNLSSLELGDSALYFCASSVGTHSNQPQHFGDGTRLSIL.

This rearrangement joins TRBV18 to TRBJ2-2; D gene uncertain. V shed 3 bases and J shed 2 bases, with 4 bases lying between them. The CDR3 spans 13 residues. Germline CDR1 is KGHSH and CDR2 is LQKENI. As DNA, the CDR3 is TGTGCCAGCTCACCCTACAACACCGGGGAGCTGTTTTTT. It is translated as CASSPYNTGELFF.

The CDR3 sequence: CASSISEGAGQPQHF. The CDR3 region has the DNA TGTGCCAGTAGTATTTCGGAGGGGGCGGGGCAGCCCCAGCATTTT. This sequence joins TRBV19 and TRBJ1-5; 7 bases match TRBD1. The CDR3 loop spans 15 amino acids. CDR1 is LNHDA and CDR2 is SQIVND in the germline V gene (reference sequence). Losses at the gene ends were 3 bases for V and 7 bases for J; bases not matched to a gene: 9.

The chain has TRBV4-3 and TRBJ2-7, with 10 bases fitting TRBD2. The CDR3 is made up of 16 amino acids. V lost 4 bases, J lost 0 bases, and 6 bases stayed unmatched. Germline V lookup: CDR1 LGHNA, CDR2 YSLEER. CDR3 amino acids: CASSPDGTSDSYEQYF. The CDR3 region has the DNA TGCGCCAGCAGCCCTGACGGGACTAGCGACTCCTACGAGCAGTACTTC.

This clone appeared a single time. The V call is TRBV7-2, the J call TRBJ2-7; the D gene is possibly TRBD2 (6 bases). Per germline, CDR1 SGHTA and CDR2 FQGNSA. The CDR3 extends over 13 amino acids. Deletions cut 0 bases from V and 3 bases from J, with 6 bases between. The CDR3 spells CASSLAGGYEQYF. The CDR3 DNA sequence: TGTGCCAGCAGCTTAGCGGGAGGCTACGAGCAGTACTTC. The entire variable domain, with the rest obtained from reference TRBV7-2 and TRBJ2-7, is as follows: GAGVSQSPSNKVTEKGKDVELRCDPISGHTALYWYRQSLGQGLEFLIYFQGNSAPDKSGLPSDRFSAERTGGSVSTLTIQRTQQEDSAVYLCASSLAGGYEQYFGPGTRLTVT.

The V call is TRBV9, the J call TRBJ2-7; 9 nucleotides match TRBD1. V was clipped by 3 bases and J by 4 bases; unmatched bases: 5. This CDR3 spans 14 amino acids. Germline assignment: CDR1 SGDLS and CDR2 YYNGEE. CDR3 sequence (DNA): TGTGCCAGCAGCGAACAGGGGGCCTTTTACGAGCAGTACTTC. Residues: CASSEQGAFYEQYF.

The chain joins TRBV4-3 to TRBJ1-5; 8 positions agree with TRBD1. CDR1 is LGHNA, CDR2 YSLEER, per germline. The ends lost 4 bases at V and 6 bases at J; junction bases unmatched: 8. The CDR3 spans 15 residues. The chain's CDR3 is CASSPQAGGGQPQHF. The CDR3, as DNA: TGCGCCAGCAGCCCTCAGGCAGGGGGCGGTCAGCCCCAGCATTTT.

The genes are TRBV7-9 and TRBJ2-1; D tentatively fits TRBD1 or TRBD2 (5 bases each). The CDR3 length is 13 residues. CDR1 and CDR2 from the germline V gene are SEHNR and FQNEAQ (reference sequence). V was cut by 10 bases and J by 5 bases, with 15 bases left in between. The CDR3 DNA sequence: TGTGCCATCCGGGACGGAAACGACAATGAGCAGTTCTTC. It codes for CAIRDGNDNEQFF.

Only a few counts were recorded for this clone. V is TRBV5-8 and J is TRBJ1-1; D remains ambiguous. Germline values: CDR1 SGHTS, CDR2 YDEGEE. This CDR3 has 14 residues. Trimming removed 6 bases at V and 1 base at J, with 13 bases between. The CDR3 protein is CASTRTGPNTEAFF. DNA for the CDR3: TGTGCCAGCACACGGACGGGCCCGAACACTGAAGCTTTCTTT. The whole variable domain, remainder taken from reference TRBV5-8 and TRBJ1-1, is EAGVTQSPTHLIKTRGQQATLRCSPISGHTSVYWYQQALGLGLQFLLWYDEGEERNRGNFPPRFSGRQFPNYSSELNVNALELEDSALYLCASTRTGPNTEAFFGQGTRLTVV.

The chain recombines TRBV7-3 with TRBJ1-2; D gene ambiguous. Germline V gene sequence: CDR1 SGHTA, CDR2 FQGTGA. The CDR3 covers 13 residues. Trimming took 0 bases from V and 4 from J, leaving 6 bases between them. CDR3 sequence reads: CASSLTGSYGYTF. CDR3 nucleotides: TGTGCCAGCAGCTTAACAGGGTCCTATGGCTACACCTTC. Supplemented by reference TRBV7-3 and TRBJ1-2, the full variable domain reads GAGVSQTPSNKVTEKGKYVELRCDPISGHTALYWYRQSLGQGPEFLIYFQGTGAADDSGLPNDRFFAVRPEGSVSTLKIQRTERGDSAVYLCASSLTGSYGYTFGSGTRLTVV.

About this clone: Relative to the germline gene, one junction end is altered; a read error may explain this. CDR3 DNA: TGTGCTAGCAGCTTAGGGACTAGCCCCCTCAATGAGCAGTTCTTC. This sequence encodes CASSLGTSPLNEQFF. The rearrangement uses TRBV7-7 and TRBJ2-1, with TRBD2 identical over 9 bases. The CDR3 has 15 amino acids. CDR1 and CDR2 (germline): SSHAT, FNYEAQ (reference sequence).

The rearrangement uses TRBV2 and TRBJ2-3; perhaps TRBD2 as D (5 bases). V gave up 7 bases and J gave up 4 bases, with 12 bases separating them. Germline V gene data show CDR1 as SNHLY and CDR2 as FYNNEI. This CDR3 is 13 amino acids long. The CDR3 region is CASMITRSDTQYF. In DNA, the CDR3 is TGTGCCAGCATGATAACTAGGTCAGATACGCAGTATTTT.

This clone showed up just a few times. The rearrangement uses TRBV5-6 and TRBJ1-1, with D possibly matching TRBD1 (5 bases). V lost 2 bases and J lost 5, with 13 bases in between. Germline CDR1 is SGHDT and CDR2 is YYEEEE. CDR3 length: 14 residues. The CDR3 DNA sequence: TGTGCCAGCAGCTTAAAGGGGCCCCGGACTGAAGCTTTCTTT. Its protein product is CASSLKGPRTEAFF.

This chain uses TRBV5-6 with TRBJ1-3, with TRBD1 as a possible D gene (5 bases). Germline CDR1 and CDR2: SGHDT and YYEEEE. The CDR3 covers 15 residues. V was shortened by 1 base and J by 0 bases, with 8 bases between the two germline ends. In DNA, the CDR3 is TGTGCCAGCAGCTTGAGGGGTAGCTCTGGAAACACCATATATTTT. Protein sequence: CASSLRGSSGNTIYF.